The entry below describes one TCR beta chain. No cognate antigen has been identified for it. One base away there is no much larger clone; base qualities are not given. From the cysteine through the phenylalanine, the CDR3 covers 12 amino acids. Only CDR3 DNA remains: 36 bases, in frame from the first base. The V end loses 8 bases and the J end loses 5 bases, and a stretch of 10 bases separates them. The germline V gene supplies CDR1 MDHEN and CDR2 SYDVKM. This sample is drawn from a study of PD-L1 blockade in urothelial cancer (dated by TCRdb to about 2017). Study-level background: Therapy was started in the mid-2010s for all patients, and atezolizumab 1,200 mg was administered intravenously every 3 weeks. Pretreatment blood TCR-seq was available for fewer than 30 patients, at least one posttreatment blood collection was obtained for 24 patients, and tumor TCR-seq was available for 24 patients. Whole exome sequencing and RNA sequencing of pretreatment tumors were performed alongside TCR sequencing in the same patients. An exploratory multi-omic analysis was conducted of the somatic, immune and clinical correlates of response to PD-L1 blockade with atezolizumab in urothelial cancer. Blood samples gave a median of around 140,000 T cells and under 85,000 unique TCRs, with a median clonality of approximately 0.08. Roughly 10 patients reached durable clinical benefit, while 20 or so patients did not. Patients had an ECOG performance status of 0 or 1 and had received between 0 and 3 prior chemotherapy regimens. Progression-free survival longer than 6 months counted as durable clinical benefit, and TCR features were additionally tested against both progression-free and overall survival. Blood samples were analyzed at 3 weeks after treatment start (second dose) and at 6 weeks after treatment start. Pretreatment tumor samples, along with matched peripheral blood collected serially before and after atezolizumab treatment, underwent TCR sequencing. Twenty-five of 29 patients were males with bladder-origin urothelial cancer, and about 65% of the roughly 30 reported a prior smoking history.

The label giving this sample's time point can be read as: pretreatment peripheral blood. A total of 25 to 35 patients with locally advanced or metastatic urothelial carcinoma, treated at Memorial Sloan Kettering on a trial protocol, made up the cohort. Peripheral blood mononuclear cells were collected from each patient pretreatment and during treatment, giving between 1 and 8 total time points per patient. The Qiagen DNeasy Blood extraction kit was used to purify genomic DNA from total PBMCs and tumor samples. Collected pretreatment and during treatment, PBMCs were isolated and stored as previously described. The full study reports these points: At 3 weeks after the start of treatment, tumor-associated TCR clones in peripheral blood had expanded more in patients with durable benefit (n of about 20, p = 0.022). Because the sample size was small (n ≈ 30) and many of the analyses were exploratory, the results are meant to be hypothesis-generating. Improved progression-free and overall survival was associated with having pretreatment peripheral blood TCR clonality below the median.

Each PCR received spiked-in synthetic TCR analog templates so that absolute template abundance could be estimated from read counts. Using the immunoSEQ assay, TCRbeta CDR3 regions were amplified from genomic DNA with bias-controlled V and J gene primers. Sequencing of rearranged TCRbeta segments was performed at approximately 20X coverage. The original pipeline was this. Sequencing errors were corrected by clustering and CDR3s were annotated against IMGT to assign V, D and J genes. Downstream analyses used only productive TCRbeta rearrangements and left out out-of-frame or stop-codon sequences. Clonality was calculated as one minus the Shannon entropy normalized by the log of the number of unique productive sequences. Clones differing between time points or between blood and tumor were identified using Fisher's exact test with Benjamini-Hochberg correction, with an adjusted p below 0.01 applied as the threshold. The immuneACCESS repertoire file appears here via TCRdb, limited to in-frame rearrangements. These files lack a portion of the clones; in checked studies, under half of the deficit traces to unresolved V genes, and the cause of the others is not known. For V, J and clone size, that table is used; D and trimming come from the DNA. Within this sample are tens of thousands of clones, with 90% of them counted one time only. The top ten constitute approximately 1.5% of the sample.

Material: PBMCs, obtained around atezolizumab (anti-PD-L1) treatment. The chain joins TRBV28 to TRBJ1-5; no D gene call is confident. This sequence was found in a man between 60 and 75 years old with urothelial cancer. The CDR3 protein: CASCSTDQPQHF. The DNA sequence is TGTGCCAGCTGCTCCACGGATCAGCCCCAGCATTTT.